This paragraph covers one T cell receptor beta chain sequence. It lacks a known antigen. Within one base of it there is no much larger clone, and no base qualities were kept. These data belong to a study of blood T cell repertoires in COVID-19 (TCRdb year 2020). In the study overall: The collaborator samples originated in the United States, Italy and Spain and spanned the acute and convalescent phases of COVID-19. The material from the prospective study consisted of cDNA or gDNA derived from T cells, B-cell-depleted T cells, or PBMCs. Subjects who had been exposed to COVID-19, were actively infected with it, or had recovered from it provided the deeply sampled blood TCRbeta repertoires that made up the dataset. The repertoires were released in a freely available public database meant as a resource for research on the immune response to SARS-CoV-2. Samples were obtained from the ongoing ImmuneRACE study (first 160 participants) and from 1,254 subjects provided by 6 global collaborators. A de-identified subject ID, COVID-19 status, age in years and sex were almost always included in the sample metadata. HLA class I and class II types, where available, came from metadata supplied by the sample provider rather than from assay-based typing. On the study overall, not on this receptor specifically: The quantity of clinical and demographic metadata differed by source and by participant and was supplied without curation.

The immunoSEQ Assay, a bias-controlled multiplex PCR, was used to amplify TCRbeta CDR3 regions from genomic DNA. The study's processing was this. Within the assay, amplification of reference gene primers was used to estimate how many nucleated cells each sample contained. Sequence reads were collapsed and filtered to measure the absolute abundance of every unique TCRbeta CDR3 rearrangement. Productive Simpson clonality was computed per sample as the square root of Simpson's diversity index over productive rearrangements. In TCRdb, the immuneACCESS table is reduced to in-frame sequences with V and J assigned. These tables do not hold every clone; where another copy was compared, an unresolved V gene accounts for under half, and the others remain unexplained. The D gene and trimming were derived from the DNA, and the V and J assignments and clone size from that table. Here the sample has 270,000 or so clones; 90% occur a single time. About 2.1% of the sample goes to the ten largest clones.

One collaborating source in Seattle enrolled patients while the patients were actively infected and followed the patients over time throughout the course of disease. Collaborating institutions collected whole blood in K2EDTA tubes following their own protocols. For TCRbeta analysis, collaborators shipped samples as frozen whole blood, isolated PBMCs, or DNA extracted from either of those sample types. Counted from cysteine to phenylalanine, this CDR3 has 13 amino acids. Solely the CDR3 DNA is kept, with 39 bases framed from the first base. V sheds 2 bases and J sheds 7 bases, leaving 6 bases between their ends. The germline V gene gives CDR1 as SGHVS and CDR2 as FNYEAQ.

This sequence was found in a woman aged 55 to 70 with COVID-19, enrolled during active disease. Sample: peripheral blood. The chain couples TRBV7-6 to TRBJ1-6; no D gene can be assigned with confidence. The CDR3 reads CASSLLQNSPLHF. The sequence in DNA is TGTGCCAGCAGCTTACTACAGAATTCACCCCTCCACTTT.